A selection of T cell receptor beta chains follows, all from one sample in a study of identical twins. From the 5' RACE reads, TCRdb called clonotypes with MiXCR, one entry per CDR3 protein. The data contain about 250,000 distinct CDR3 sequences, more than 13% of them singletons. Material: memory (CD45RO+) T cells sorted from blood. The receptor source for this set is a woman younger than 35 in good health. Each CDR3 is given with its conserved first and last residue. Each record gives: D gene, V gene, clone size, J gene, CDR3 DNA, CDR3 protein. A D gene is named only where the DNA matches it firmly. Clone size is stated in some rows and not others, as once, few, many or a class when expanded.

TRBD1,TRBV4-2,-,TRBJ2-5,TGTGCCAGCAGCCAAGAAAGGGACAGGCAAGAGACCCAGTACTTC,CASSQERDRQETQYF
-,TRBV5-1,-,TRBJ2-7,TGCGCCAGCAGCTTGGAGGCAGGGAGGTACGAGCAGTACTTC,CASSLEAGRYEQYF
-,TRBV7-9,few,TRBJ2-5,TGTGCCAGCAGCTTATCCGCCCAGCAAGAGACCCAGTACTTC,CASSLSAQQETQYF
TRBD1,TRBV6-1,few,TRBJ1-5,TGTGCCAGCAGTGACCTACAGGGGAGGTATCAGCCCCAGCATTTT,CASSDLQGRYQPQHF
-,TRBV12-3/TRBV12-4,many,TRBJ1-1,TGTGCCAGCAGTTTACAGTGGTCGGCGGAAGCTTTCTTT,CASSLQWSAEAFF
-,TRBV30,-,TRBJ1-1,TGTGCCTGGAAAGGTCGGGGGGGAAACACTGAAGCTTTCTTT,CAWKGRGGNTEAFF
TRBD1,TRBV25-1,-,TRBJ1-5,TGTGCCAGCAGTGAAACAGGGGGGCGGAATCAGCCCCAGCATTTT,CASSETGGRNQPQHF
-,TRBV7-9,-,TRBJ1-2,TGTGCCAGCAGCCTGCGCGGCGGGGACCGAGGCTACACCTTC,CASSLRGGDRGYTF
-,TRBV5-1,few,TRBJ2-7,TGCGCCAGCAGCTCCCAATACGAGCAGTACTTC,CASSSQYEQYF
TRBD1,TRBV20-1,-,TRBJ2-7,TGCAGTGTACACAGGGGGCCAGGCGAGCAGTACTTC,CSVHRGPGEQYF
TRBD1,TRBV12-3/TRBV12-4,many,TRBJ1-2,TGTGCCAGCAGTTTCCTTGGGACAGGGGGCCGTAGTTATGGCTACACCTTC,CASSFLGTGGRSYGYTF
-,TRBV5-4,few,TRBJ2-3,TGTGCCAGCAGCTTGCGCGCGGGGCAAGATACGCAGTATTTT,CASSLRAGQDTQYF
TRBD1,TRBV12-3/TRBV12-4,many,TRBJ2-1,TGTGCCAGCAGCGGGACCGGGACAGGGGTGATTAATGAGCAGTTCTTC,CASSGTGTGVINEQFF
TRBD2,TRBV9,many,TRBJ2-2,TGTGCCAGCAGCGTCGGGGGGACGAACACCGGGGAGCTGTTTTTT,CASSVGGTNTGELFF
TRBD2,TRBV7-2,few,TRBJ2-7,TGTGCCAGCAGCCGAGGGATGGTAGCGGGAAGACAGTACTTC,CASSRGMVAGRQYF
-,TRBV4-1,-,TRBJ1-4,TGCGCCAGCAGCCCTTTCACCCTGACTAATGAAAAACTGTTTTTT,CASSPFTLTNEKLFF
-,TRBV5-1,few,TRBJ2-1,TGCGCCAGCTGGGGGGGCAGTTCAAGCTCCTACAATGAGCAGTTCTTC,CASWGGSSSSYNEQFF
-,TRBV6-1,-,TRBJ2-6,TGTGCCAGCAGTCCTAGACTGTCCTCTGGGGCCAACGTCCTGACTTTC,CASSPRLSSGANVLTF
-,TRBV28,few,TRBJ1-2,TGTGCCAGCAGCCTCTACCGACAGACGGCTGGCTACACCTTC,CASSLYRQTAGYTF
-,TRBV11-3,-,TRBJ2-1,TGTGCCAGCAGCTTAGTGGGACAAACCTACAATGAGCAGTTCTTC,CASSLVGQTYNEQFF
-,TRBV9,-,TRBJ1-4,TGTGCCAGCAGCGTAGAGGCGGGGGCGGTTGAAAAACTGTTTTTT,CASSVEAGAVEKLFF
TRBD2,TRBV4-1,-,TRBJ2-5,TGCGCCAGCAGCCATACTAGCGGGGGTCCAGAGACCCAGTACTTC,CASSHTSGGPETQYF
TRBD1,TRBV5-1,few,TRBJ1-3,TGCGCCAGCAGCTTAGGGACAGGGGGCTCTTCGAGCTCTGGAAACACCATATATTTT,CASSLGTGGSSSSGNTIYF
TRBD2,TRBV11-2,-,TRBJ2-5,TGTGCCAGCAGCTTAGTGGGGCGCTGGCTAGCGGGACAAGAGACCCAGTACTTC,CASSLVGRWLAGQETQYF
TRBD2,TRBV4-3,few,TRBJ2-7,TGCGCCAGCAGCCAAGATCTCGGGAGGGGGGCCGAGCAGTACTTC,CASSQDLGRGAEQYF
-,TRBV4-2,many,TRBJ2-4,TGTGCCAGCAGCCAAGTGGGCGGCAACATTCAGTACTTC,CASSQVGGNIQYF
-,TRBV30,-,TRBJ1-1,TGTGCCTGGAGGGTTACCACTGAAGCTTTCTTT,CAWRVTTEAFF
TRBD2,TRBV12-3/TRBV12-4,few,TRBJ2-7,TGTGCCAGCAGTTTAGCGGGGAGGGTGGCCTACGAGCAGTACTTC,CASSLAGRVAYEQYF
TRBD1,TRBV12-3/TRBV12-4,many,TRBJ1-6,TGTGCCAGCAGTCGAGACAGGGGGAGATCACCCCTCCACTTT,CASSRDRGRSPLHF
-,TRBV12-3/TRBV12-4,few,TRBJ1-6,TGTGCCAGCACGGGGGAGAATTCACCCCTCCACTTT,CASTGENSPLHF
-,TRBV6-1,few,TRBJ2-2,TGTGCCAGCGTAGGGGACACCCAGGGGACCGGGGAGCTGTTTTTT,CASVGDTQGTGELFF
-,TRBV11-2,-,TRBJ1-1,TGTGCCAGCAGCACCCAAGCCTTCACTGAAGCTTTCTTT,CASSTQAFTEAFF
-,TRBV5-1,many,TRBJ2-1,TGCGCCAGCAGCTTGGCCAGAGCGAATGAGCAGTTCTTC,CASSLARANEQFF
-,TRBV20-1,few,TRBJ2-5,TGCAGTACAGGGTATAGAGAGACCCAGTACTTC,CSTGYRETQYF
-,TRBV7-2,many,TRBJ1-5,TGTGCCAGCAGCTTAGCGGGGCGGTCTCAGCATTTT,CASSLAGRSQHF
TRBD1,TRBV6-1,few,TRBJ1-5,TGTGCCAGCAGTGAGCAGGGGGCAGCAATCCAGCCCCAGCATTTT,CASSEQGAAIQPQHF
-,TRBV20-1,-,TRBJ2-5,TGCAGTGCTAGAGATACCGGGACGGTAGAAGAGACCCAGTACTTC,CSARDTGTVEETQYF